Following are 22 T cell receptor beta chains from one sample sequenced in a study of blood T cells in healthy people across ages. Through a sample-barcoded 5' primer and a J-beta primer mix, a second PCR was run for roughly 6 to 12 cycles. Via MiXCR, TCRdb re-called the 5' RACE reads, giving one row per CDR3 protein. The data hold 800,000 to 950,000 distinct CDR3 sequences, with just under 30% observed a single time. Separately, the same data were catalogued under a study of T cells of mothers and their children.

The sample was blood. The source is a woman aged 40-49 years in good health.

This clonotype was seen only a few times. A single base separates this from a much larger clone, so it may be a read error. The rearrangement joins TRBV4-1 to TRBJ2-5, with TRBD1 matching over 10 bases. CDR3 length: 14 amino acids. Germline trimming cut 6 bases from V and 11 bases from J; bases unmatched to any gene: 12. Germline loops: CDR1 MGHRA, CDR2 YSYEKL. The CDR3 loop reads CASRGTGEFNEQYF. The DNA for the CDR3 is TGCGCCAGCAGGGGGACAGGGGAATTCAATGAGCAGTACTTC.

The chain links TRBV12-3 or TRBV12-4 to TRBJ1-1, with 7 positions matching TRBD1. V dropped 5 bases and J dropped 0; count of bases not matched to a gene: 12. The CDR3 runs 17 residues. CDR3 bases: TGTGCCAGCAGTCTCTCGACAGGGTTTGGAATGAACACTGAAGCTTTCTTT. Translated: CASSLSTGFGMNTEAFF.

With regard to this clonotype: Compared with germline, one end of the junction differs, possibly owing to a read error. This chain links TRBV5-1 with TRBJ1-6; possibly TRBD1 for D (6 bases). There are 14 residues in the CDR3. Germline V gene lookup returns CDR1 SGHRS and CDR2 YFSETQ. The CDR3 DNA reads TGCGCCTGCAGCTTGGAACAGGGTATTTCACCCCTCCACTTT. Translated, it gives CACSLEQGISPLHF.

This clonotype was counted many times. The CDR3 region is CASSVSPGEGEQYF. The CDR3 DNA reads as TGTGCCAGCAGCGTAAGCCCAGGGGAGGGTGAGCAGTACTTC. This chain uses TRBV9 with TRBJ2-7; tentative D call: TRBD2 (7 bases). The CDR3 has 14 residues. CDR1 and CDR2 (germline): SGDLS, YYNGEE. The V and J ends lost 1 base and 7 bases respectively, with 15 bases between them.

This clonotype was observed at least ten times. J is TRBJ2-1 and V is TRBV7-2, with a possible D match to TRBD2 (6 bases). CDR3 size: 16 residues. Germline V lookup: CDR1 SGHTA, CDR2 FQGNSA. V lost 5 bases, J lost 1 base, and 15 bases lay in between. The CDR3 spells CASSRHAGGSYNEQFF. The CDR3 DNA reads TGTGCCAGCAGCCGCCATGCTGGGGGGTCCTACAATGAGCAGTTCTTC.

This clonotype was detected only a few times. The J gene is TRBJ1-1, the V gene TRBV7-9; TRBD1 might be the D (5 bases). CDR1 and CDR2 (germline): SEHNR, FQNEAQ (reference sequence). V lost 7 bases to trimming and J lost 0 bases, with 15 bases between them. CDR3 length equals 15 residues. The CDR3 region has the DNA TGTGCCAGCATCCACTTGACAGAGATGAACACTGAAGCTTTCTTT. Its translation: CASIHLTEMNTEAFF.

CDR3 bases: TGTGCCAGCAGTGGGCGGTATACGGGGCAATTCACTGAAGCTTTCTTT. This gives the protein CASSGRYTGQFTEAFF. V and J are TRBV25-1 and TRBJ1-1; D is possibly TRBD1 (5 bases). The length of the CDR3 is 16 residues. Germline V gene data show CDR1 as MGHDK and CDR2 as SYGVNS. Trimming removed 4 bases from V and 4 bases from J, with 19 bases in between.

The table lists this clonotype with many counts. The chain couples TRBV12-3 or TRBV12-4 to TRBJ2-4, with unresolved D. The CDR3 covers 12 residues. Trimming pared 5 bases from V and 13 bases from J, leaving 15 bases between. This CDR3 is CASSPIGTEQYF. CDR3 sequence (DNA): TGTGCCAGCAGTCCGATTGGTACGGAGCAGTACTTC.

Details on this clonotype: Possible read error: a much larger clone is one base away. This chain uses TRBV12-3 or TRBV12-4 with TRBJ1-2; D is perhaps TRBD1 (5 bases). CDR3 size: 14 residues. Trimming left V 6 bases short and J 1 base short, with 12 bases between. Here the CDR3 reads CASSRRAYNYGYTF. The CDR3 DNA is TGTGCCAGCAGCCGCAGGGCTTATAACTATGGCTACACCTTC.

This chain links TRBV5-1 with TRBJ2-3; no firm D call. V was clipped by 3 bases and J by 6 bases, with 11 bases between them. Looked up from germline, CDR1 is SGHRS and CDR2 is YFSETQ. The CDR3 covers 13 residues. CDR3 in DNA: TGCGCCAGCAGCTCCCCGACGGACGATACGCAGTATTTT. This translates into CASSSPTDDTQYF. The full variable domain, its missing parts supplied by reference TRBV5-1 and TRBJ2-3, is KAGVTQTPRYLIKTRGQQVTLSCSPISGHRSVSWYQQTPGQGLQFLFEYFSETQRNKGNFPGRFSGRQFSNSRSEMNVSTLELGDSALYLCASSSPTDDTQYFGPGTRLTVL.

Concerning this clonotype: This clone may be a read error of a much larger clone one base away. This chain uses TRBV20-1 with TRBJ2-7, with TRBD2 matching over 13 bases. The V gene end was trimmed by 3 bases and the J gene end by 7 bases; junction bases not matched to a gene: 6. The germline V gene has CDR1 DFQATT and CDR2 SNEGSKA (reference sequence). CDR3 length: 14 residues. The CDR3 here is CSASVLAGGPEQYF. The CDR3 DNA reads as TGCAGTGCTAGTGTACTAGCGGGGGGGCCTGAGCAGTACTTC.

The gene calls are TRBV5-1 and TRBJ2-1; 9 nucleotides align to TRBD1. Germline lookup yields CDR1 SGHRS and CDR2 YFSETQ. The CDR3 has 14 residues. With 0 bases clipped from V and 12 bases from J, the junction kept 7 bases outside the gene matches. The CDR3 DNA follows: TGCGCCAGCAGCTTGGAATTAGGACAGGGGCGGCAGTTCTTC. Translation gives CASSLELGQGRQFF.

This clonotype was detected a few times. The gene calls are TRBV5-1 and TRBJ1-5; 7 positions match TRBD1. There are 15 residues in the CDR3. Germline assignment: CDR1 SGHRS and CDR2 YFSETQ. V gave up 4 bases and J gave up 4 bases; unmatched junction bases: 8. The CDR3 DNA follows: TGCGCCAGCAGCGCATCCGGGACAGAGAATCAGCCCCAGCATTTT. The encoded protein is CASSASGTENQPQHF.

This chain uses TRBV12-3 or TRBV12-4 with TRBJ1-1; unclear D gene. CDR3 length equals 12 residues. The germline V and J ends were trimmed by 5 bases and 4 bases, with 8 bases remaining between them. CDR3 sequence reads: CASSPTPTEAFF. The CDR3 nucleotides read TGTGCCAGCAGTCCCACCCCCACTGAAGCTTTCTTT.

This chain uses TRBV28 with TRBJ1-1, with a weak D call TRBD1 (6 bases). The germline gives CDR1 MDHEN, CDR2 SYDVKM. The CDR3 has 18 amino acids. V lost 1 base and J 1 base, leaving 19 bases between the germline ends. The CDR3 sequence is CASSLSSRAGAPNTEAFF. The CDR3, as DNA: TGTGCCAGCAGTTTATCATCCCGGGCAGGGGCGCCGAACACTGAAGCTTTCTTT.

This CDR3 reads CAWTRRLAGGREQFF. CDR3 sequence (DNA): TGTGCCTGGACCCGCCGGCTAGCGGGGGGCAGAGAGCAGTTCTTC. V usage is TRBV30 and J usage is TRBJ2-1, with 11 bases aligning to TRBD2. The germline gives CDR1 GTSNPN, CDR2 SVGIG (reference sequence). The CDR3 has 15 amino acids. Unmatched junction bases numbered 12, after V lost 4 bases and J lost 10 bases.

This clonotype appeared once. This rearrangement joins TRBV5-1 to TRBJ2-4, with 8 bases matching TRBD2. Germline V gene sequence: CDR1 SGHRS, CDR2 YFSETQ. Trimming removed 7 bases from V and 13 bases from J; junction bases left unmatched: 19. The CDR3 sequence is 15 residues long. The CDR3, as DNA: TGCGCCAGCTGTTCGGACGGGGGGGCTTTTAATGAGCAGTACTTC. Residues: CASCSDGGAFNEQYF.

This clonotype came up many times. This chain connects TRBV6-2 or TRBV6-3 to TRBJ2-7; D is ambiguous. The CDR3 length is 12 residues. Deletions cut 5 bases from V and 3 bases from J, with 8 bases between. CDR1 is MNHEY and CDR2 is SVGEGT in the germline V gene. CDR3 loop: CASSGDRYEQYF. The CDR3 nucleotides read TGTGCCAGCAGTGGGGATCGCTACGAGCAGTACTTC.

In its sample, this clonotype was seen a few times. This rearrangement joins TRBV5-4 to TRBJ2-1; D call uncertain. This CDR3 has 13 amino acids. Germline CDR1 and CDR2: SGHNT and YYREEE (reference sequence). Trimming took 1 base from V and 5 from J, leaving 7 bases between them. The CDR3 coding sequence is TGTGCCAGCAGCTTGAGTACAGACAATGAGCAGTTCTTC. Amino acids: CASSLSTDNEQFF.

This clonotype has just one count. The chain joins TRBV20-1 to TRBJ2-1; the D call may be TRBD1 or TRBD2 (6 bases each). The V gene lost 1 base and the J gene lost 7 bases, with 14 bases spanning the gap. CDR3 length equals 14 residues. Per germline, CDR1 DFQATT and CDR2 SNEGSKA (reference sequence). Here the CDR3 reads CSARVGGRRNEQFF. Written as DNA, the CDR3 is TGCAGTGCTAGAGTTGGGGGGCGCAGAAATGAGCAGTTCTTC.

V gene TRBV20-1 combines with J gene TRBJ2-2; the D call may be TRBD1 or TRBD2 (5 bases each). In germline, CDR1 is DFQATT, CDR2 SNEGSKA (reference sequence). The CDR3 consists of 12 residues. Trimming left V 7 bases short and J 5 bases short, with 11 bases between. CDR3 DNA sequence: TGCAGTGTACGGGGACGGACCGGGGAGCTGTTTTTT. It is translated as CSVRGRTGELFF.

The table lists this clonotype with many counts. This CDR3 is CASSYQSSGGLYEQYF. The DNA for the CDR3 is TGTGCCAGCAGTTACCAATCTAGCGGGGGGCTATACGAGCAGTACTTC. The V and J genes are TRBV6-5 and TRBJ2-7, with TRBD2 matching 11 bases. The V gene's germline CDR1 is MNHEY and CDR2 SVGAGI. The CDR3 sequence is 16 residues long. V lost 2 bases, J lost 4 bases, and 7 bases stayed unmatched.